The 12 T cell receptor beta chains below all came from one sample that was sequenced in a study of cytomegalovirus exposure and HLA in healthy donors. Use of 60 Vbeta and 13 Jbeta primers characterized the PCR. The table came from immunoSEQ multiplex PCR; TCRdb's copy has only in-frame clones and leaves some out. The data show some 90,000 clones, approximately 69% seen once. The sample consisted of PBMCs. Receptors originate from a boy aged 5-17 years in good health and CMV-seropositive.

The rearrangement uses TRBV10-2 and TRBJ2-7, with TRBD2 as a possible D gene (5 bases). Trimming left V 5 bases short and J 1 base short, with 6 bases between. Germline loops: CDR1 WSHSY, CDR2 SAAADI. The length of the CDR3 is 12 residues. The CDR3 coding sequence is TGCGCCAGCAGTCGGGGTTCCTACGAGCAGTACTTC. Translated, it gives CASSRGSYEQYF.

The V gene is TRBV25-1, the J gene TRBJ2-3, with D tentatively TRBD1 (6 bases). The CDR3 has 14 amino acids. Trimming removed 10 bases from V and 6 bases from J, with 20 bases in between. Per germline, CDR1 MGHDK and CDR2 SYGVNS. The CDR3 region has the DNA TGTGCCACCTACCCGGACAGCGCAACTGATACGCAGTATTTT. Translation gives CATYPDSATDTQYF.

The V gene is TRBV12-5, the J gene TRBJ2-3; D may be TRBD2 (6 bases). V was cut by 6 bases and J by 7 bases, with 17 bases left in between. In germline, CDR1 is LGHNT, CDR2 FRNRAP. This CDR3 contains 14 residues. This chain's CDR3 is CASGRDGSNYTQYF. CDR3 sequence (DNA): TGTGCTAGTGGACGGGACGGGAGCAATTATACGCAGTATTTT.

The chain is built from TRBV5-6 and TRBJ2-7; 9 nucleotides line up with TRBD1. Germline CDR1 and CDR2: SGHDT and YYEEEE. The CDR3 runs to 16 residues. V shed 4 bases and J 9 bases; nucleotides not matched to a gene: 17. The CDR3 DNA follows: TGTGCCAGCAGCCTAGACTCCGGGACAGGGCCGTTGGGGCAGTACTTC. Translated: CASSLDSGTGPLGQYF. Drawing the rest from reference TRBV5-6 and TRBJ2-7, the complete variable domain is DAGVTQSPTHLIKTRGQQVTLRCSPKSGHDTVSWYQQALGQGPQFIFQYYEEEERQRGNFPDRFSGHQFPNYSSELNVNALLLGDSALYLCASSLDSGTGPLGQYFGPGTRLTVT.

Only one count was recorded for this clone. The chain carries TRBV12-5 and TRBJ2-1; no firm D call. This CDR3 is built from 13 residues. Trimming cost V 5 bases and J 4 bases, with 9 bases left between them. Germline CDR1 LGHNT, CDR2 FRNRAP. The CDR3 loop reads CASGLPRYNEQFF. In DNA, the CDR3 is TGTGCTAGTGGTCTCCCCCGTTACAATGAGCAGTTCTTC.

The chain couples TRBV27 to TRBJ2-7; TRBD1 is a possible D gene (6 bases). Trimming pared 0 bases from V and 4 bases from J, leaving 10 bases between. The CDR3 sequence is 14 residues long. CDR1 is MNHEY and CDR2 is SMNVEV in the germline V gene (reference sequence). CDR3 nucleotide sequence: TGTGCCAGCAGTTTATCATACAGGGAGTACGAGCAGTACTTC. Protein: CASSLSYREYEQYF.

This chain links TRBV7-6 with TRBJ2-3, with 11 bases that match TRBD2. CDR1 is SGHVS, CDR2 FNYEAQ, per germline. V lost 5 bases to trimming and J lost 3 bases; unmatched junction nucleotides: 7. The CDR3 sequence is 16 residues long. DNA for the CDR3: TGTGCCAGCAGCCGAATAGCGGGAGGGAGAACAGATACGCAGTATTTT. The encoded protein is CASSRIAGGRTDTQYF.

This chain connects TRBV4-3 to TRBJ1-1; TRBD1 aligns across 11 bases. V trimming: 4 bases; J trimming: 5 bases; junction bases outside the gene matches: 9. Germline V gene lookup returns CDR1 LGHNA and CDR2 YSLEER. The CDR3 is made up of 16 amino acids. DNA of the CDR3: TGCGCCAGCAGCCCCGGGACAGGGGGGTTTGCGACTGAAGCTTTCTTT. Translation: CASSPGTGGFATEAFF.

This clone was recorded once. The chain joins TRBV19 to TRBJ1-4, with D unclear. The CDR3 contains 14 residues. Per germline, CDR1 LNHDA and CDR2 SQIVND (reference sequence). Trimming cost V 1 base and J 8 bases, with 11 bases left between them. The CDR3 sequence is CASSIAPGSEKLFF. CDR3 bases: TGTGCCAGTAGTATAGCCCCCGGGAGCGAAAAACTGTTTTTT.

The chain links TRBV5-6 to TRBJ1-5; no firm D call. The CDR3 is 14 amino acids. V was clipped by 4 bases and J by 0 bases, with 8 bases between them. In germline, CDR1 is SGHDT, CDR2 YYEEEE. This chain's CDR3 is CASSTGLSNQPQHF. In DNA, the CDR3 is TGTGCCAGCAGCACCGGACTTAGCAATCAGCCCCAGCATTTT. Full variable domain (missing parts from reference TRBV5-6 and TRBJ1-5): DAGVTQSPTHLIKTRGQQVTLRCSPKSGHDTVSWYQQALGQGPQFIFQYYEEEERQRGNFPDRFSGHQFPNYSSELNVNALLLGDSALYLCASSTGLSNQPQHFGDGTRLSIL.

The chain uses TRBV4-1 and TRBJ2-7; maybe TRBD1 (6 bases). Trimming shortened V by 2 bases and J by 5 bases, and 16 bases separated the two germline ends. Germline CDR1 and CDR2: MGHRA and YSYEKL. The CDR3 runs to 15 residues. The CDR3 is CASSQLNRVVDEQYF. The CDR3 nucleotides read TGCGCCAGCAGCCAACTCAACAGGGTGGTGGACGAGCAGTACTTC.

The J gene is TRBJ2-7, the V gene TRBV28; 10 bases agree with TRBD2. V lost 1 base, J lost 4 bases, and 4 bases stayed unmatched. Looked up from germline, CDR1 is MDHEN and CDR2 is SYDVKM. CDR3 size: 15 residues. CDR3 in amino acids: CASSLLLAGEYEQYF. CDR3 coding DNA: TGTGCCAGCAGTTTATTGCTAGCGGGAGAATACGAGCAGTACTTC. Variable domain in full (rest from reference TRBV28 and TRBJ2-7): DVKVTQSSRYLVKRTGEKVFLECVQDMDHENMFWYRQDPGLGLRLIYFSYDVKMKEKGDIPEGYSVSREKKERFSLILESASTNQTSMYLCASSLLLAGEYEQYFGPGTRLTVT.